Below are 30 T cell receptor beta chains sequenced from a single sample in a study of T cell repertoires in cytomegalovirus infection. TCRdb ran MiXCR on the reads and lists one entry per CDR3 protein. The table includes some 700,000 distinct CDR3 sequences, roughly a third detected once. Sequenced: PBMCs. These receptor sequences come from a human donor in good health (CMV status not recorded). Some clones in this sample may be carry-over from other donors' samples.

This chain joins TRBV15 and TRBJ2-3, with D uncertain. V shed 1 base and J shed 2 bases, with 7 bases lying between them. CDR1 and CDR2 from the germline V gene are LNHNV and YYDKDF (reference sequence). The CDR3 length is 14 residues. DNA for the CDR3: TGTGCCACCAGCAGAGCGGCAGACACAGATACGCAGTATTTT. Translation: CATSRAADTDTQYF.

This chain joins TRBV29-1 and TRBJ2-3; 9 nucleotides agree with TRBD1. Per the germline V gene, CDR1 is SQVTM and CDR2 is ANQGSEA. Losses at the gene ends were 4 bases for V and 0 bases for J; bases not matched to a gene: 8. CDR3 size: 16 residues. The DNA for the CDR3 is TGCAGCGTTGGCCCCGGACAGGGGATGAGCACAGATACGCAGTATTTT. Protein sequence: CSVGPGQGMSTDTQYF.

This clonotype was counted a few times. This sequence joins TRBV7-3 and TRBJ2-2; 7 nucleotides match TRBD1. The CDR3 has 17 residues. In germline, CDR1 is SGHTA, CDR2 FQGTGA. With V trimmed by 2 bases and J by 4 bases, 10 bases remained unmatched. The chain's CDR3 is CASSLRSGTARTGELFF. For the CDR3, the DNA is TGTGCCAGCAGCTTACGCTCGGGGACAGCCCGCACCGGGGAGCTGTTTTTT.

CDR3 in DNA: TGTGCCACCAGCAGATCCCGTGTCTCTGGGGCCAACGTCCTGACTTTC. Translating gives CATSRSRVSGANVLTF. The chain joins TRBV15 to TRBJ2-6, with D hard to call. There are 16 residues in the CDR3. Germline CDR1 is LNHNV and CDR2 is YYDKDF (reference sequence). Trimming pared 2 bases from V and 0 bases from J, leaving 8 bases between.

This clonotype was observed at least ten times. The rearrangement joins TRBV7-2 to TRBJ2-1; TRBD2 matches at 8 bases. Germline V CDR1 and CDR2: SGHTA, FQGNSA. J gave up 2 bases and V 4 bases, and 4 bases lay outside the gene matches. The CDR3 has 15 amino acids. For the CDR3, the DNA is TGTGCCAGCAGCTCGTTAGCGGGACCCTACAATGAGCAGTTCTTC. This translates into CASSSLAGPYNEQFF.

The J gene is TRBJ2-1, the V gene TRBV27; a possible D gene is TRBD2 (7 bases). The V gene lost 6 bases and the J gene lost 9 bases, with 27 bases spanning the gap. CDR3 size: 17 residues. The germline V gene encodes CDR1 MNHEY and CDR2 SMNVEV (reference sequence). The CDR3 coding sequence is TGTGCCAGCAGCTCTTTTGAGGACGGACCAAGGGGGGGTGAGCAGTTCTTC. Translated, it gives CASSSFEDGPRGGEQFF.

The genes are TRBV7-8 and TRBJ1-3; 9 bases line up with TRBD1. The CDR3 is made up of 15 amino acids. The J segment lost 1 base and the V segment lost 5 bases, leaving 3 bases of the junction unmatched. Germline V gene data show CDR1 as SGHVS and CDR2 as FQNEAQ. CDR3 in amino acids: CASSKGTGSGNTIYF. The CDR3 DNA follows: TGTGCCAGCAGCAAGGGGACAGGGTCTGGAAACACCATATATTTT.

V gene TRBV28 combines with J gene TRBJ2-7, with D perhaps TRBD2 (5 bases). V was pared by 3 bases and J by 6 bases, with 18 bases between. The CDR3 contains 15 residues. Germline V gene data show CDR1 as MDHEN and CDR2 as SYDVKM. Here the CDR3 DNA reads TGTGCCAGCAGTTTGGAGAGCGTTGCGGGTGGCGAGCAGTACTTC. Protein sequence: CASSLESVAGGEQYF. Variable domain in full (rest from reference TRBV28 and TRBJ2-7): DVKVTQSSRYLVKRTGEKVFLECVQDMDHENMFWYRQDPGLGLRLIYFSYDVKMKEKGDIPEGYSVSREKKERFSLILESASTNQTSMYLCASSLESVAGGEQYFGPGTRLTVT.

This clonotype was picked up many times. V and J are TRBV7-8 and TRBJ1-1; no reliable D call. Trimming took off 1 base at V and 1 base at J, with 16 bases between the two ends. The CDR3 has 17 residues. Germline CDR1 reads SGHVS; CDR2 reads FQNEAQ. The CDR3 protein is CASSLGPAGGRNTEAFF. The CDR3 DNA is TGTGCCAGCAGCTTAGGACCAGCGGGTGGGAGGAACACTGAAGCTTTCTTT.

The chain has TRBV6-1 and TRBJ2-7, with 9 bases lining up with TRBD1. V lost 6 bases, J lost 7 bases, and 10 bases stayed unmatched. Germline V gene data show CDR1 as MNHNS and CDR2 as SASEGT. This CDR3 has 14 amino acids. The CDR3: CASSPGTGMGEQYF. The CDR3 DNA reads as TGTGCCAGCAGCCCCGGGACAGGGATGGGGGAGCAGTACTTC.

A note on this clonotype: Compared with germline, one end of the junction differs, possibly owing to a read error. V gene TRBV7-4 combines with J gene TRBJ1-1, with no clear D. This CDR3 spans 13 amino acids. The germline V gene encodes CDR1 SGHVT and CDR2 SQSDAQ. CDR3 coding DNA: TGTGCCAGCAGCTTGCAGACGAACACTGAAGCTTTATTT. Translated, it gives CASSLQTNTEALF.

In this sample, this clonotype turned up a few times. The gene calls are TRBV28 and TRBJ1-4; D remains unclear. This CDR3 has 14 residues. Germline values: CDR1 MDHEN, CDR2 SYDVKM. V shed 2 bases and J shed 3 bases, with 7 bases lying between them. This CDR3 is CASSLIGANEKLFF. DNA of the CDR3: TGTGCCAGCAGTTTAATCGGGGCTAATGAAAAACTGTTTTTT.

The chain employs TRBV6-1 and TRBJ1-2; no definite D call. Germline assignment: CDR1 MNHNS and CDR2 SASEGT. This CDR3 comprises 13 residues. Trimming removed 7 bases at V and 4 bases at J, with 13 bases between. Here the CDR3 reads CASNPRSVYGYTF. The CDR3 DNA reads as TGTGCCAGCAATCCCAGGAGCGTCTATGGCTACACCTTC.

The sample holds a few counts of this clonotype. This rearrangement joins TRBV5-1 to TRBJ2-5, with TRBD1 as a possible D gene (5 bases). The CDR3 contains 14 residues. Trimming took off 4 bases at V and 7 bases at J, with 17 bases between the two ends. Looked up from germline, CDR1 is SGHRS and CDR2 is YFSETQ. The CDR3 reads CASSDPQGGGTQYF. CDR3 coding DNA: TGCGCCAGCAGCGACCCTCAGGGCGGCGGGACCCAGTACTTC.

At least ten counts were recorded for this clonotype. V is TRBV12-3 or TRBV12-4 and J is TRBJ2-1; D is ambiguous. V lost 6 bases to trimming and J lost 4 bases, with 10 bases between them. The CDR3 covers 13 residues. Here the CDR3 reads CASSLTAYNEQFF. In nucleotides, the CDR3 is TGTGCCAGCAGCCTAACAGCGTACAATGAGCAGTTCTTC.

In DNA form, the CDR3 reads TGTGCCAGCAGCTTAGTCTCGGTCGAGTTCTTC. The encoded protein is CASSLVSVEFF. This chain links TRBV7-9 with TRBJ2-1; no reliable D call. Trimming left V 1 base short and J 14 bases short, with 9 bases between. Per germline, CDR1 SEHNR and CDR2 FQNEAQ (reference sequence). This CDR3 has 11 amino acids.

A remark on this clonotype: An end of the junction differs from the germline gene, which may be a read error. The chain uses TRBV6-1 and TRBJ1-6; TRBD1 matches 7 bases. The CDR3 is 16 residues long. From germline, CDR1 is MNHNS and CDR2 SASEGT. CDR3 loop: CASSARRGSGTDSTQF. As DNA, the CDR3 is TGTGCCAGCAGTGCTCGGAGGGGGTCAGGGACAGATAGTACACAATTT.

This clonotype was detected ten times or more. This chain links TRBV28 with TRBJ2-1; D may be TRBD2 (5 bases). Trimming pared 3 bases from V and 2 bases from J, leaving 14 bases between. Germline CDR1 reads MDHEN; CDR2 reads SYDVKM. CDR3 length: 16 amino acids. CDR3 coding DNA: TGTGCCAGCAGTTTTACCGGGGTACCCACCTACAATGAGCAGTTCTTC. Protein product: CASSFTGVPTYNEQFF.

V is TRBV19 and J is TRBJ2-6; TRBD1 or TRBD2 may be the D gene (5 bases each). This CDR3 is built from 18 residues. Germline V gene lookup returns CDR1 LNHDA and CDR2 SQIVND (reference sequence). The V end lost 9 bases, the J end lost 0 bases, and 21 bases lay between the germline ends. CDR3: CASHRKQGADSGANVLTF. As DNA, the CDR3 is TGTGCCAGCCATCGTAAGCAGGGAGCTGACTCTGGGGCCAACGTCCTGACTTTC.

The chain joins TRBV5-1 to TRBJ2-3; 12 nucleotides line up with TRBD2. V gave up 5 bases and J gave up 3 bases; unmatched junction bases: 7. Germline CDR1 reads SGHRS; CDR2 reads YFSETQ. The CDR3 consists of 16 residues. This CDR3 is CASRSGTSGLTDTQYF. The CDR3 DNA reads TGCGCCAGCAGATCCGGGACTAGCGGGCTTACAGATACGCAGTATTTT.

The chain couples TRBV6-5 to TRBJ1-2; TRBD1 matches at 7 bases. V was clipped by 0 bases and J by 11 bases; unmatched bases: 9. CDR1 is MNHEY and CDR2 is SVGAGI in the germline V gene. There are 14 residues in the CDR3. Here the CDR3 reads CASSYSALDREYTF. The CDR3 bases are TGTGCCAGCAGTTACTCGGCCTTAGACAGGGAGTACACCTTC.

This chain uses TRBV24-1 with TRBJ2-1; 8 nucleotides agree with TRBD2. With 5 bases clipped from V and 2 bases from J, the junction kept 1 base outside the gene matches. There are 14 residues in the CDR3. Germline CDR1 reads KGHDR; CDR2 reads SFDVKD. CDR3 in DNA: TGTGCCACCAGTGTAGCGGGAACCTACAATGAGCAGTTCTTC. Translation: CATSVAGTYNEQFF.

The sample holds many counts of this clonotype. The chain is built from TRBV7-8 and TRBJ2-1; 7 positions match TRBD2. With 4 bases clipped from V and 4 bases from J, the junction kept 13 bases outside the gene matches. Germline assignment: CDR1 SGHVS and CDR2 FQNEAQ. The CDR3 has 17 residues. The CDR3: CASSSTLTGGDYNEQFF. CDR3 coding DNA: TGTGCCAGCAGCTCAACCCTCACGGGAGGCGATTACAATGAGCAGTTCTTC.

This clonotype showed up just a few times. This rearrangement joins TRBV7-3 to TRBJ2-6; D not resolved. Germline V gives CDR1 SGHTA, CDR2 FQGTGA. The CDR3 extends over 15 amino acids. Trimming shortened V by 2 bases and J by 0 bases, and 5 bases separated the two germline ends. The CDR3 sequence is CASSLQLSGANVLTF. CDR3 in DNA: TGTGCCAGCAGCTTACAACTCTCTGGGGCCAACGTCCTGACTTTC.

This clonotype was observed a handful of times. The chain uses TRBV12-3 or TRBV12-4 and TRBJ1-2, with D uncertain. The CDR3 runs 12 residues. The germline V and J ends were trimmed by 4 bases and 8 bases, with 11 bases remaining between them. The CDR3 DNA is TGTGCCAGCAGTTCTCAGTTGTACGGCTACACCTTC. It encodes CASSSQLYGYTF.

This clonotype was observed many times. The chain links TRBV12-3 or TRBV12-4 to TRBJ1-5; unclear D gene. The CDR3 spans 14 residues. Trimming left V 7 bases short and J 3 bases short, with 13 bases between. CDR3 nucleotide sequence: TGTGCCAGCACACGGGCCGTCAACAATCAGCCCCAGCATTTT. This codes for CASTRAVNNQPQHF.

This clonotype was observed a handful of times. V and J are TRBV5-6 and TRBJ2-7; D is perhaps TRBD2 (6 bases). Germline CDR1 and CDR2: SGHDT and YYEEEE. V lost 3 bases and J lost 4, with 14 bases in between. The CDR3 length is 14 residues. This chain's CDR3 is CASSSTRRGYEQYF. In DNA, the CDR3 is TGTGCCAGCAGCTCAACACGGCGGGGATACGAGCAGTACTTC. Full variable domain (rest looked up from reference TRBV5-6 and TRBJ2-7): DAGVTQSPTHLIKTRGQQVTLRCSPKSGHDTVSWYQQALGQGPQFIFQYYEEEERQRGNFPDRFSGHQFPNYSSELNVNALLLGDSALYLCASSSTRRGYEQYFGPGTRLTVT.

This clonotype was counted only a few times. The V call is TRBV4-1, the J call TRBJ2-1, with 9 bases aligning to TRBD2. Germline V lookup: CDR1 MGHRA, CDR2 YSYEKL. The CDR3 is made up of 16 amino acids. V was pared by 0 bases and J by 10 bases, with 10 bases of the junction left unmatched. The CDR3 loop is CASSQDWAGGPVEQFF. The CDR3 DNA reads as TGCGCCAGCAGCCAAGATTGGGCGGGGGGGCCAGTCGAGCAGTTCTTC.

The chain carries TRBV7-6 and TRBJ1-6, with a weak D call TRBD1 (5 bases). V was shortened by 5 bases and J by 1 base, with 15 bases between the two germline ends. From germline, CDR1 is SGHVS and CDR2 FNYEAQ. This CDR3 has 17 amino acids. CDR3 in amino acids: CASSPAQGESYNSPLHF. CDR3 coding DNA: TGTGCCAGCAGCCCGGCTCAAGGGGAGTCCTATAATTCACCCCTCCACTTT.

This clonotype was seen only once. The V and J genes are TRBV2 and TRBJ1-5, with 7 bases identical to TRBD1. The CDR3 has 13 residues. V lost 10 bases and J lost 2; bases outside the gene matches: 5. Per germline, CDR1 SNHLY and CDR2 FYNNEI. CDR3 sequence reads: CATTGEGNQPQHF. In nucleotides, the CDR3 is TGTGCCACCACAGGGGAAGGCAATCAGCCCCAGCATTTT.